This T cell receptor (beta chain) was profiled in a study of T cell responses to AZD1222 COVID-19 vaccine listed by TCRdb under 2021. Study-level background: TCR sequencing was performed for approximately 240 trial participants, of whom about 210 were given two doses of AZD1222 and some 26 were given two doses of MenACWY control vaccine. Trial participants were enrolled by age into 18-55, 56-69 and 70-plus year subgroups, with about 150, 28 and 57 TCR-sequenced participants respectively. General study outcomes and caveats: After two AZD1222 doses, spike-specific TCR breadth and depth were significantly higher than at day 0 and than in MenACWY recipients. Participants were mostly white British and included more females than males, and it was suggested by the authors that clonal diversity may have been underestimated. Conclusions about previously exposed vaccinees were limited because only six AZD1222 recipients were SARS-CoV-2 seropositive at baseline. In the small 56-69-year group, the increase in depth fell short of significance, most likely because of low power. The whole spike protein was spanned by vaccine-associated CD4 TCRs, and dominant responses were seen in regions 160-218 and 743-854. Nearly half of unique spike-specific TCRs reportedly recognized epitopes outside regions mutated in the B.1.351 and B.1.1.7 variants. Because no day 14 peak-response samples were available, repertoires were characterized only after the peak T cell response.

The CDR3 goes from the cysteine to the phenylalanine over 14 residues. The CDR3 DNA has 42 bases and is translated from base 1. Germline trimming amounts to 3 bases on V and 7 bases on J, with 3 as the count of junction bases outside the gene matches. CDR1 GTSNPN and CDR2 SVGIG were looked up in the germline V gene (reference sequence). What the time point label conveys for this sample: about 28 days (+/-7) after the second vaccine dose. AZD1222 recipients with second doses at about 4 weeks or about 12 weeks were pooled, because spike-specific TCR depth and breadth did not differ between schedules. Samples from vaccinated people were obtained from the UK trials COV001 and COV002, which included a single-blind randomized controlled phase 2/3 trial of AZD1222 (ChAdOx1 nCoV-19) in healthy adults. Trial participant PBMC samples were collected at day 0 and day 28 after the second dose for TCRbeta chain sequencing.

Notes on this clone: Its antigen is unknown. No much larger clonotype is one base removed from it; base qualities were not supplied.

The CDR3 regions of human TCRbeta chains were analyzed by immunosequencing. In the authors' own workflow: Repertoire TCRs were matched against a reference library of SARS-CoV-2-specific TCRs generated with the MIRA antigen-specificity platform. Breadth meant the fraction of unique TCRs that were SARS-CoV-2-associated, whereas depth meant the fraction of total T cells that were SARS-CoV-2-associated. Using the MIRA data, every spike-specific TCR was mapped to the spike region that the TCR reacted to and assigned to either a CD4 or a CD8 class. Log10-transformed breadth and depth values were compared by one-way ANOVA with Sidak's multiple comparisons tests. TCRdb took this table from immuneACCESS and kept in-frame rearrangements with V and J called. Such tables lack part of the clones; where checked against another copy, unresolved V genes explain under half of the gap, and the rest is unexplained. D and trimming were read from the DNA, whereas the V and J calls and clone size are those reported in that table. Counted in this sample were 45,000 to 70,000 clones; approximately 88% of them appeared once. About 14% of the sample is in the top ten clones.

This sequence was found in an adult who received the AZD1222 COVID-19 vaccine. The sequence joins TRBV30 to TRBJ2-1, with 13 junctional bases fitting TRBD2. The source material was peripheral blood, sampled 28 days after the second AZD1222 dose. The CDR3 corresponds to CAWSGLAGVNEQFF. The nucleotide sequence reads as follows: TGTGCCTGGAGCGGACTAGCGGGAGTTAATGAGCAGTTCTTC.